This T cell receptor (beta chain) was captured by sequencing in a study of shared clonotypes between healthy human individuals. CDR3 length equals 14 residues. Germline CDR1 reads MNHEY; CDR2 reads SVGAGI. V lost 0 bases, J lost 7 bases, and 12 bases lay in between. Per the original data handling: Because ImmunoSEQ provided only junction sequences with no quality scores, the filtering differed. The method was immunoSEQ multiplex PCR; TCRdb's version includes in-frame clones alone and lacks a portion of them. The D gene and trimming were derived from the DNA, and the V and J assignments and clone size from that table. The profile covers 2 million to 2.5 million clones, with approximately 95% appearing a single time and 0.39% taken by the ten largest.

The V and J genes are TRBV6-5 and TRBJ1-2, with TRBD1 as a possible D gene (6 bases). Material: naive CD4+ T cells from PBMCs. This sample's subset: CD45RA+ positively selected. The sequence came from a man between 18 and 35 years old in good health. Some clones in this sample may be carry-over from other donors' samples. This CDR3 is CASSYSVGAPGYTF. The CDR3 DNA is TGTGCCAGCAGTTACTCCGTGGGGGCTCCTGGCTACACCTTC.